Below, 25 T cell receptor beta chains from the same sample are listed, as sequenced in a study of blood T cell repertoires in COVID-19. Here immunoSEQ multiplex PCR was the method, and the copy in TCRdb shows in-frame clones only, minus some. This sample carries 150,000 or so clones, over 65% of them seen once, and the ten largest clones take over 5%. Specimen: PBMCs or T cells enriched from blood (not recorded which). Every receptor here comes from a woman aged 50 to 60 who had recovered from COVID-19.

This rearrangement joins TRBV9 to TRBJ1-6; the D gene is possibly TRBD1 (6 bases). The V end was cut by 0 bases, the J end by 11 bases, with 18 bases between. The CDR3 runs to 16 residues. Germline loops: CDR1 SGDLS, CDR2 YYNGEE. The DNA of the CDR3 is TGTGCCAGCAGCGTAGGGAAAGGGGGTTTTTTCGCACCCCTCCACTTT. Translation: CASSVGKGGFFAPLHF.

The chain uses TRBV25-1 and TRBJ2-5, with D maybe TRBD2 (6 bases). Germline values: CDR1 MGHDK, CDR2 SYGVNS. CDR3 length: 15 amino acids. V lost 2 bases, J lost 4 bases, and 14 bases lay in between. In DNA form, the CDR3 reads TGTGCCAGCAGTGAAGTCGGAGGGCGGGGAGAGACCCAGTACTTC. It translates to CASSEVGGRGETQYF. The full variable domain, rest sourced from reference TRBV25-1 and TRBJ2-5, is EADIYQTPRYLVIGTGKKITLECSQTMGHDKMYWYQQDPGMELHLIHYSYGVNSTEKGDLSSESTVSRIRTEHFPLTLESARPSHTSQYLCASSEVGGRGETQYFGPGTRLLVL.

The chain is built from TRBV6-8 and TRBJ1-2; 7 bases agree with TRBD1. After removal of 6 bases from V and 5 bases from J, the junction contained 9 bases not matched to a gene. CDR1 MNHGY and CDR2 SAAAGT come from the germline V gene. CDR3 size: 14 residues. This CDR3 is CASRPREGAYGYTF. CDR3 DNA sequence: TGTGCCAGCAGACCCCGGGAGGGGGCATATGGCTACACCTTC.

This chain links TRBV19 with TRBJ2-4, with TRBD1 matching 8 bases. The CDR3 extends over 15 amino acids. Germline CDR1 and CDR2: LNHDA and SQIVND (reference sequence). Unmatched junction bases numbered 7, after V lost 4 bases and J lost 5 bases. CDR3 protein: CASSTLDRVENIQYF. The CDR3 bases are TGTGCCAGTAGTACGCTGGACAGGGTTGAAAACATTCAGTACTTC.

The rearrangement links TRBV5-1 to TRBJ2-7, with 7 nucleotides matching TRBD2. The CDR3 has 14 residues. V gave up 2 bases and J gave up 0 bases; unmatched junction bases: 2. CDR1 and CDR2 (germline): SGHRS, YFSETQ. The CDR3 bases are TGCGCCAGCAGCTTAGGCGGGAGCTCCTACGAGCAGTACTTC. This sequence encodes CASSLGGSSYEQYF.

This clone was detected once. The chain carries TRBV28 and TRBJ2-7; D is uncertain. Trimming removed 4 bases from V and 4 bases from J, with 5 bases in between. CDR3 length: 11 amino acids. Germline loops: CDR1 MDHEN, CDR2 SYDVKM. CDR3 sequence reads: CASSSYYEQYV. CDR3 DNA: TGTGCCAGCAGTTCCTATTACGAGCAGTACGTC.

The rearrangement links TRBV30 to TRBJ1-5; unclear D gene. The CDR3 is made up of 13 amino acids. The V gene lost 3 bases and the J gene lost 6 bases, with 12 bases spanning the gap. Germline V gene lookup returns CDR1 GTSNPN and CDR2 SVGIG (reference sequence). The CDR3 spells CAWSATLLQPQHF. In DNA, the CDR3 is TGTGCCTGGAGCGCAACTTTACTTCAGCCCCAGCATTTT. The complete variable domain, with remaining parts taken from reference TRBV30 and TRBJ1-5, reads SQTIHQWPATLVQPVGSPLSLECTVEGTSNPNLYWYRQAAGRGLQLLFYSVGIGQISSEVPQNLSASRPQDRQFILSSKKLLLSDSGFYLCAWSATLLQPQHFGDGTRLSIL.

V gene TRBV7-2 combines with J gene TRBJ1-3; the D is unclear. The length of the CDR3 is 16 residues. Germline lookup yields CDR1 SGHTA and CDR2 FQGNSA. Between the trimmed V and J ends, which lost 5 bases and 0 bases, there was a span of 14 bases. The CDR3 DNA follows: TGTGCCAGCAGCCTACGATACTCCCTCTCTGGAAACACCATATATTTT. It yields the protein CASSLRYSLSGNTIYF.

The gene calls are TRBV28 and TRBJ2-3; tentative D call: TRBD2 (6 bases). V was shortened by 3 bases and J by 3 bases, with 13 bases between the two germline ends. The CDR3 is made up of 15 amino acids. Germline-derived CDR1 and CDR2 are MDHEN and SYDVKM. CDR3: CASSFRAGMTDTQYF. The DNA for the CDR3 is TGTGCCAGCAGTTTTAGGGCGGGGATGACAGATACGCAGTATTTT.

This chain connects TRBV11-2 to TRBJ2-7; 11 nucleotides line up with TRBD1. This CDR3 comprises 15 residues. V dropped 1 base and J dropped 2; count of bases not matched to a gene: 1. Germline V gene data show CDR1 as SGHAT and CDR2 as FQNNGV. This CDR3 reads CASSLGTGGAYEQYV. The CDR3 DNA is TGTGCCAGCAGCTTAGGGACAGGGGGCGCCTACGAGCAGTACGTC.

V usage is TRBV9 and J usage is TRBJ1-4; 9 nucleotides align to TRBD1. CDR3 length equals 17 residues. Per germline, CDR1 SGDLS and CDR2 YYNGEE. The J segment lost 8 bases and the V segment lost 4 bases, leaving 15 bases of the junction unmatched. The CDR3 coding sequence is TGTGCCAGCAGCCCAGTCCCGGGACAGGGTGCAGAAGAAAAACTGTTTTTT. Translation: CASSPVPGQGAEEKLFF.

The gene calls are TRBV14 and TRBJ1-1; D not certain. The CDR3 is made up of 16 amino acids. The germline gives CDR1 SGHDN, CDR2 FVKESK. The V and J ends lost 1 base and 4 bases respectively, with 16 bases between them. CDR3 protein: CASSQGFLMVGTEAFF. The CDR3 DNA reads TGTGCCAGCAGCCAAGGGTTTCTCATGGTCGGCACTGAAGCTTTCTTT.

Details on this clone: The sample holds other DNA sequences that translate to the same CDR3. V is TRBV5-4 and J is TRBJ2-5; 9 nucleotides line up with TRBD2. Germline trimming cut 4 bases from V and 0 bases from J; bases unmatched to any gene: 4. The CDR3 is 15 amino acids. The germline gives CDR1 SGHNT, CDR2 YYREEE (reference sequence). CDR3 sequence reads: CASSPAGGYQETQYF. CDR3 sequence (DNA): TGTGCCAGCAGCCCCGCGGGGGGGTACCAAGAGACCCAGTACTTC.

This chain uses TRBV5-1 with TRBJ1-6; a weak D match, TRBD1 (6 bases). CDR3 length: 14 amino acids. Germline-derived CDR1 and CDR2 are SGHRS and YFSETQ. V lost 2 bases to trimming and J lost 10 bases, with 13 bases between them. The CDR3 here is CASSLIGGDSPLHF. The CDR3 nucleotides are TGCGCCAGCAGCTTAATAGGGGGAGACTCACCCCTCCACTTT.

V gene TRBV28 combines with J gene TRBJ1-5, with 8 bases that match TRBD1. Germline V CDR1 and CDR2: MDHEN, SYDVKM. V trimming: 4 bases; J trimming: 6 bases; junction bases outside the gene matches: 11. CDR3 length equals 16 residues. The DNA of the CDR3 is TGTGCCAGCAGTTCAATGGACAGGGCTCCCAGTCAGCCCCAGCATTTT. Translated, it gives CASSSMDRAPSQPQHF.

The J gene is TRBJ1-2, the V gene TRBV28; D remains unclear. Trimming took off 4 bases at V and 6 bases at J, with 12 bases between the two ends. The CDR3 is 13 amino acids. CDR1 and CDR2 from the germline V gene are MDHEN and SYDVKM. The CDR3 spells CASSSDLRDGYTF. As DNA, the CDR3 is TGTGCCAGCAGTTCTGACCTACGGGATGGCTACACCTTC.

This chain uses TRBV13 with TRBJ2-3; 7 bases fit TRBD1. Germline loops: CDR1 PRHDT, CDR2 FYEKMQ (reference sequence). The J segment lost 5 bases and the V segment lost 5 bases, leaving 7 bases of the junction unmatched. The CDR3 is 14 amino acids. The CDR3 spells CASSRTGILDTQYF. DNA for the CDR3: TGTGCCAGCAGCCGGACAGGTATTTTAGATACGCAGTATTTT.

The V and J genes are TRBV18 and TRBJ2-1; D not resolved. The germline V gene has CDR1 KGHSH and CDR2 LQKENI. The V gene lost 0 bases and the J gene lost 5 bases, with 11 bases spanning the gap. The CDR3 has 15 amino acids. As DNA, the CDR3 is TGTGCCAGCTCACCACCGAGCCTTGTCCACAATGAGCAGTTCTTC. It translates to CASSPPSLVHNEQFF.

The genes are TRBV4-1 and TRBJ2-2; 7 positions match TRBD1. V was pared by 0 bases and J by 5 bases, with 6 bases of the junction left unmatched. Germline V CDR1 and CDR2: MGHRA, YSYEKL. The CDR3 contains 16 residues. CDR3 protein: CASSQERAGGTGELFF. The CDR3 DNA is TGCGCCAGCAGCCAAGAACGGGCAGGGGGAACCGGGGAGCTGTTTTTT.

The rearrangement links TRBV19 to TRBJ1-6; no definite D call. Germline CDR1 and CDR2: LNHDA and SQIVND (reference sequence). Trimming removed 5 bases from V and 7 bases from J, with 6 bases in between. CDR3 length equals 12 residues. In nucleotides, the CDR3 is TGTGCCAGTAGTTCACGGAATTCACCCCTCCACTTT. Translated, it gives CASSSRNSPLHF. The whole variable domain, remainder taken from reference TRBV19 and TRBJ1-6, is DGGITQSPKYLFRKEGQNVTLSCEQNLNHDAMYWYRQDPGQGLRLIYYSQIVNDFQKGDIAEGYSVSREKKESFPLTVTSAQKNPTAFYLCASSSRNSPLHFGNGTRLTVT.

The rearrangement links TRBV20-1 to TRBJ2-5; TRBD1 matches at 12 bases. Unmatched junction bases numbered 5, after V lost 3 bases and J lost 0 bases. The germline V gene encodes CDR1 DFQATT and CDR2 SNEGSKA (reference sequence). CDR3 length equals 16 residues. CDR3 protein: CSASGDRGRNQETQYF. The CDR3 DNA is TGCAGTGCTAGTGGGGACAGGGGGCGAAACCAAGAGACCCAGTACTTC.

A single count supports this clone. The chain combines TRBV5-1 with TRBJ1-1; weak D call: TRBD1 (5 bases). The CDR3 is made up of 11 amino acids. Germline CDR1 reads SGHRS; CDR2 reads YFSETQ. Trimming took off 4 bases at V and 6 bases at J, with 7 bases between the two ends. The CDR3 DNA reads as TGCGCCAGCAGCCCAGGGCCTGAAGCTTTCTTT. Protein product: CASSPGPEAFF.

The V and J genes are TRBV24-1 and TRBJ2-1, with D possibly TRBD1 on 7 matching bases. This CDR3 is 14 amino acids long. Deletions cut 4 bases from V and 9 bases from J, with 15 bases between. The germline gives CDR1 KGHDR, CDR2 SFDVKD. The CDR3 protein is CATSEEGAVSEQFF. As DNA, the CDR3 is TGTGCCACCAGTGAGGAGGGGGCGGTTAGTGAGCAGTTCTTC.

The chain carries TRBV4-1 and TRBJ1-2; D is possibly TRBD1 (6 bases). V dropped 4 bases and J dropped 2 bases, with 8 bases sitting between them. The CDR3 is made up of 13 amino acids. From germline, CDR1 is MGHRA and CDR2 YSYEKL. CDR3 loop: CASSRGQNYGYTF. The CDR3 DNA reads TGCGCCAGCAGCCGCGGACAGAACTATGGCTACACCTTC.

The CDR3 here is CASSPEGVVYEQYF. CDR3 sequence (DNA): TGTGCCAGCTCCCCAGAAGGGGTCGTTTACGAGCAGTACTTC. The chain couples TRBV18 to TRBJ2-7; a possible D gene is TRBD1 (5 bases). CDR3 size: 14 residues. Germline V CDR1 and CDR2: KGHSH, LQKENI. V lost 6 bases to trimming and J lost 4 bases, with 16 bases between them. The entire variable domain, with the rest obtained from reference TRBV18 and TRBJ2-7, is as follows: NAGVMQNPRHLVRRRGQEARLRCSPMKGHSHVYWYRQLPEEGLKFMVYLQKENIIDESGMPKERFSAEFPKEGPSILRIQQVVRGDSAAYFCASSPEGVVYEQYFGPGTRLTVT.